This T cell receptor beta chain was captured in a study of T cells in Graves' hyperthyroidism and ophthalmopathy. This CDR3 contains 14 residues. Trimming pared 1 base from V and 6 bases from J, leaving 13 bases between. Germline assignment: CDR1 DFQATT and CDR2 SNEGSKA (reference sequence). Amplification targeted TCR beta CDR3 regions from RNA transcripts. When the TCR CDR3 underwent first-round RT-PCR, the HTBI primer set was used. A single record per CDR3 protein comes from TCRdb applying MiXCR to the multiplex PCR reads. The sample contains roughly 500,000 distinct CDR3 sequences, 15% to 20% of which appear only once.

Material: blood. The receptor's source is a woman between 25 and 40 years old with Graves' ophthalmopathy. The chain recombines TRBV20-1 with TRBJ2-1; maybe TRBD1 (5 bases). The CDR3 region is CSARGHLGVNEQFF. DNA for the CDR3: TGCAGTGCTAGAGGACATTTAGGGGTCAATGAGCAGTTCTTC.